These 22 T cell receptor beta chains were all obtained from the same sample, sequenced in a study of blood T cell repertoires in COVID-19. The data were produced by immunoSEQ multiplex PCR, yet TCRdb's version contains in-frame clones alone and is incomplete. Seen here are around 260,000 clones, 80% to 90% observed once, and the top ten hold about 9.4%. The specimen sequenced was peripheral blood. The receptors derive from a woman between 65 and 79 years old with COVID-19, enrolled during active disease.

The chain links TRBV6-1 to TRBJ2-7; D is unresolved. CDR1 is MNHNS, CDR2 SASEGT, per germline. Trimming cost V 3 bases and J 3 bases, with 3 bases left between them. The length of the CDR3 is 11 residues. CDR3 coding DNA: TGTGCCAGCAGTGACAACTACGAGCAGTACTTC. Protein sequence: CASSDNYEQYF.

The chain uses TRBV6-5 and TRBJ2-5, with 9 bases matching TRBD1. The germline CDR1 and CDR2 sequences are MNHEY and SVGAGI. The junction had 5 bases not matched to a gene; V was cut back by 4 bases and J by 5 bases. The CDR3 consists of 14 residues. CDR3 in DNA: TGTGCCAGCAGTTGGACAGGGGACCCTGAGACCCAGTACTTC. Amino acids: CASSWTGDPETQYF.

The V call is TRBV12-5, the J call TRBJ2-3, with TRBD1 matching over 7 bases. Trimming took 6 bases from V and 4 from J; bases not matched to a gene: 7. Looked up from germline, CDR1 is LGHNT and CDR2 is FRNRAP. CDR3 length: 14 amino acids. CDR3 protein: CASGPQTGADTQYF. CDR3 sequence (DNA): TGTGCTAGTGGGCCCCAAACAGGGGCAGATACGCAGTATTTT.

The chain links TRBV7-2 to TRBJ1-4; 9 bases agree with TRBD1. The length of the CDR3 is 14 residues. The V gene's germline CDR1 is SGHTA and CDR2 FQGNSA. J lost 13 bases, V lost 3 bases, and 9 bases had no gene match. The CDR3 DNA reads as TGTGCCAGCAGCTTGGAACAGGGGGCGAGGGGACTGTTTTTT. Translated, it gives CASSLEQGARGLFF.

This clone was detected only a few times. The sample carries other DNA sequences with the same CDR3. The V and J genes are TRBV28 and TRBJ1-2; D remains ambiguous. The germline V and J ends were trimmed by 6 bases and 5 bases, with 7 bases remaining between them. The germline CDR1 and CDR2 sequences are MDHEN and SYDVKM. The CDR3 is 11 residues long. CDR3 amino acids: CASSPGYGYTF. CDR3 DNA sequence: TGTGCCAGCAGCCCGGGGTATGGCTACACCTTC.

The CDR3 here is CSATGLAGGGFNEQFF. The CDR3 DNA sequence: TGCAGCGCCACGGGACTAGCGGGCGGCGGTTTCAATGAGCAGTTCTTC. The chain carries TRBV29-1 and TRBJ2-1; 12 bases agree with TRBD2. The CDR3 totals 16 residues. Germline V gene lookup returns CDR1 SQVTM and CDR2 ANQGSEA. Trimming at V came to 7 bases and at J to 6 bases, leaving 13 bases not matched to a gene.

This sequence joins TRBV3-1 (or the pseudogene TRBV3-2) and TRBJ2-5, with TRBD2 as a possible D gene (7 bases). The CDR3 is 18 amino acids. In germline, CDR1 is LGHDT, CDR2 YNNKEL (reference sequence). V dropped 3 bases and J dropped 5 bases, with 25 bases sitting between them. CDR3 region: CASSHRGIRAGVQETQYF. CDR3 in DNA: TGTGCCAGCAGCCACAGGGGTATTCGGGCGGGAGTACAGGAGACCCAGTACTTC.

The rearrangement uses TRBV5-4 and TRBJ2-7; no clear D gene. The CDR3 is 13 residues long. CDR1 and CDR2 from the germline V gene are SGHNT and YYREEE (reference sequence). V was trimmed by 4 bases and J by 7 bases, leaving 15 bases between them. The CDR3 reads CASSLDLVAEQYF. The CDR3 coding sequence is TGTGCCAGCAGCCTCGATTTGGTGGCAGAGCAGTACTTC.

This chain links TRBV7-9 with TRBJ2-2; 10 bases are shared with TRBD2. The V gene end was trimmed by 3 bases and the J gene end by 6 bases; junction bases not matched to a gene: 4. CDR1 and CDR2 from the germline V gene are SEHNR and FQNEAQ (reference sequence). This CDR3 has 15 residues. The CDR3 loop is CASSLLAGVPGELFF. The CDR3, as DNA: TGTGCCAGCAGCTTGCTAGCGGGAGTCCCCGGGGAGCTGTTTTTT.

The chain joins TRBV11-1 to TRBJ2-2; 12 bases line up with TRBD1. The CDR3 covers 16 residues. The V and J ends lost 5 bases and 7 bases, in that order; junction bases with no gene match: 8. CDR1 is SGHAT and CDR2 is FQDESV in the germline V gene (reference sequence). The CDR3 is CASSVTGTGGIGELFF. CDR3 DNA: TGTGCCAGCAGCGTTACCGGGACAGGGGGCATCGGGGAGCTGTTTTTT.

This sequence joins TRBV5-1 and TRBJ2-1; 7 bases align to TRBD1. The V segment lost 3 bases and the J segment 5 bases; nucleotides outside the gene matches: 8. CDR3 length: 15 amino acids. Germline CDR1 is SGHRS and CDR2 is YFSETQ. The DNA of the CDR3 is TGCGCCAGCAGCTGGGACAGTGTGGCCGACAATGAGCAGTTCTTC. This encodes CASSWDSVADNEQFF. Filled out from reference TRBV5-1 and TRBJ2-1, the complete variable domain reads KAGVTQTPRYLIKTRGQQVTLSCSPISGHRSVSWYQQTPGQGLQFLFEYFSETQRNKGNFPGRFSGRQFSNSRSEMNVSTLELGDSALYLCASSWDSVADNEQFFGPGTRLTVL.

This clone was counted between two and nine times. The J gene is TRBJ1-4, the V gene TRBV2, with D perhaps TRBD1 (5 bases). This CDR3 is built from 11 residues. V lost 3 bases to trimming and J lost 13 bases, with 9 bases between them. Germline V CDR1 and CDR2: SNHLY, FYNNEI. DNA of the CDR3: TGTGCCAGCAGTGAGGCGGGGGGACTGTTTTTT. Protein: CASSEAGGLFF.

The rearrangement joins TRBV7-9 to TRBJ2-7; no reliable D call. Per the germline V gene, CDR1 is SEHNR and CDR2 is FQNEAQ (reference sequence). V was clipped by 2 bases and J by 2 bases, with 10 bases between them. There are 14 residues in the CDR3. The CDR3 here is CASSLQQSPYEQYF. The DNA for the CDR3 is TGTGCCAGCAGCTTACAACAGAGTCCCTACGAGCAGTACTTC. Combining the CDR3 with reference TRBV7-9 and TRBJ2-7 gives the whole variable domain DTGVSQNPRHKITKRGQNVTFRCDPISEHNRLYWYRQTLGQGPEFLTYFQNEAQLEKSRLLSDRFSAERPKGSFSTLEIQRTEQGDSAMYLCASSLQQSPYEQYFGPGTRLTVT.

This clone was counted once. V and J are TRBV10-3 and TRBJ2-5; 8 nucleotides match TRBD2. V was clipped by 10 bases and J by 3 bases; unmatched bases: 7. CDR1 and CDR2 from the germline V gene are ENHRY and SYGVKD. There are 13 residues in the CDR3. The CDR3 region has the DNA TGTGCCAGCCGGGAGGGTGGGGAAGAGACCCAGTACTTC. It is translated as CASREGGEETQYF.

CDR3 in amino acids: CAWSVTVNQPQHF. The CDR3 DNA follows: TGTGCCTGGAGTGTGACAGTAAATCAGCCCCAGCATTTT. This rearrangement joins TRBV30 to TRBJ1-5; TRBD1 might be the D (5 bases). The germline CDR1 and CDR2 sequences are GTSNPN and SVGIG (reference sequence). The V end was cut by 0 bases, the J end by 4 bases, with 7 bases between. The CDR3 sequence is 13 residues long.

V and J are TRBV15 and TRBJ1-4; D remains ambiguous. This CDR3 spans 15 amino acids. The germline V and J ends were trimmed by 6 bases and 3 bases, with 14 bases remaining between them. Germline CDR1 LNHNV, CDR2 YYDKDF (reference sequence). The DNA for the CDR3 is TGTGCCACCAGGCTCCGGGGAGCTGCTAATGAAAAACTGTTTTTT. Its translation is CATRLRGAANEKLFF.

Points on this clone: This sample includes further DNA sequences coding for the same CDR3. This chain joins TRBV19 and TRBJ1-5; TRBD1 agrees at 11 bases. The germline V gene encodes CDR1 LNHDA and CDR2 SQIVND (reference sequence). After removal of 9 bases from V and 4 bases from J, the junction contained 5 bases not matched to a gene. This CDR3 has 14 residues. The CDR3 reads CASTGTGGNQPQHF. The DNA of the CDR3 is TGTGCCAGCACCGGGACAGGGGGAAATCAGCCCCAGCATTTT.

V and J are TRBV6-6 and TRBJ2-1; no firm D call. V lost 2 bases and J 7 bases, leaving 12 bases between the germline ends. There are 14 residues in the CDR3. Germline V gives CDR1 MNHNY, CDR2 SVGAGI (reference sequence). In nucleotides, the CDR3 is TGTGCCAGCAGTTACGTTGGAGTGCAAAATGAGCAGTTCTTC. Translated: CASSYVGVQNEQFF.

The chain carries TRBV20-1 and TRBJ2-7; D gene ambiguous. V was pared by 2 bases and J by 3 bases, with 5 bases between. CDR1 is DFQATT, CDR2 SNEGSKA, per germline (reference sequence). The CDR3 has 11 amino acids. Written as DNA, the CDR3 is TGCAGTGCTAGAACTGGCTACGAGCAGTACTTC. It codes for CSARTGYEQYF.

V and J are TRBV6-5 and TRBJ1-5; a weak D match, TRBD1 (5 bases). CDR1 MNHEY and CDR2 SVGAGI come from the germline V gene. The CDR3 runs to 13 residues. Trimming shortened V by 7 bases and J by 7 bases, and 14 bases separated the two germline ends. CDR3 amino acids: CASTSGLRQPQHF. CDR3 nucleotide sequence: TGTGCCAGCACCTCAGGGTTGCGACAGCCCCAGCATTTT.

The chain links TRBV30 to TRBJ2-7, with D unclear. Trimming took off 5 bases at V and 3 bases at J, with 14 bases between the two ends. Germline V gene sequence: CDR1 GTSNPN, CDR2 SVGIG (reference sequence). The CDR3 extends over 13 amino acids. The CDR3 nucleotides are TGTGCCTGGGAAACACCAACCCACTACGAGCAGTACTTC. Encoded protein: CAWETPTHYEQYF.

The chain carries TRBV7-2 and TRBJ2-1; no clear D gene. Germline V lookup: CDR1 SGHTA, CDR2 FQGNSA. The CDR3 consists of 15 residues. The V and J ends lost 1 base and 4 bases respectively, with 11 bases between them. The CDR3 spells CASSLVGGVYNEQFF. The DNA for the CDR3 is TGTGCCAGCAGCTTAGTAGGCGGAGTATACAATGAGCAGTTCTTC.